The present TCR beta chain was sequenced within a study of blood T cell repertoires in COVID-19. This clone was picked up one time. Sequencing used immunoSEQ multiplex PCR; TCRdb keeps in-frame clones, though not all of them. The data hold some 400,000 clones, with approximately 89% observed a single time. The CDR3 has 17 amino acids. Germline-derived CDR1 and CDR2 are MNHEY and SMNVEV (reference sequence). After removal of 6 bases from V and 3 bases from J, the junction contained 13 bases not matched to a gene. This chain uses TRBV27 with TRBJ1-4; 7 nucleotides agree with TRBD1. The sequencing input was peripheral blood. This receptor was taken from a woman in her twenties or thirties with COVID-19, enrolled during active disease. The CDR3 DNA follows: TGTGCCAGCAGCGCCCAGGGGGTGGGTGCGGCTAATGAAAAACTGTTTTTT. Amino acid sequence: CASSAQGVGAANEKLFF.